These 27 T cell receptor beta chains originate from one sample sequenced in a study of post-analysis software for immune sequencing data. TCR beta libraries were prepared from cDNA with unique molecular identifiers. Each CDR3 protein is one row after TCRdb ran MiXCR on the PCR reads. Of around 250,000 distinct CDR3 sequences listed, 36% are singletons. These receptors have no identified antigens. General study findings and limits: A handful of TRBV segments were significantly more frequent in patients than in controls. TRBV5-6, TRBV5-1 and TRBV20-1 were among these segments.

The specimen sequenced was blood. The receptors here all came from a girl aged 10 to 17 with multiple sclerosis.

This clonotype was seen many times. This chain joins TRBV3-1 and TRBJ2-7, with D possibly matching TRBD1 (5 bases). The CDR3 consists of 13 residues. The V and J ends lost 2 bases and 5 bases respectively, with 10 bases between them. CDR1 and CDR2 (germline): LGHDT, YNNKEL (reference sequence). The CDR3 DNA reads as TGTGCCAGCAGCCAAAAGGGGTTAAACGAGCAGTACTTC. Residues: CASSQKGLNEQYF.

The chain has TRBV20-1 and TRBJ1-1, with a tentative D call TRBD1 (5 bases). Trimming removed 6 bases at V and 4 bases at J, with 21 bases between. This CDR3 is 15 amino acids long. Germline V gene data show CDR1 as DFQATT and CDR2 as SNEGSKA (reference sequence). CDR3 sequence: CSARFVHSGGTEAFF. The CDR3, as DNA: TGCAGTGCCCGGTTTGTCCACTCCGGGGGCACTGAAGCTTTCTTT.

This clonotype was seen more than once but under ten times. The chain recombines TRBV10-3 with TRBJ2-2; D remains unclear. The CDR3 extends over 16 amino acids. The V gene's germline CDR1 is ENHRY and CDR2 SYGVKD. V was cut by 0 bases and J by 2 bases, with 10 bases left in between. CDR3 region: CAISESKRFNTGELFF. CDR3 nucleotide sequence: TGTGCCATCAGTGAGTCCAAGCGATTCAACACCGGGGAGCTGTTTTTT.

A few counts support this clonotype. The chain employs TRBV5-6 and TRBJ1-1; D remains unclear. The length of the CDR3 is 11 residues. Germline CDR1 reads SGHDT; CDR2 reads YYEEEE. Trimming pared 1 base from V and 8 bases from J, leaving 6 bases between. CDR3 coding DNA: TGTGCCAGCAGCTTGTGGGCCGAAGCTTTCTTT. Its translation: CASSLWAEAFF.

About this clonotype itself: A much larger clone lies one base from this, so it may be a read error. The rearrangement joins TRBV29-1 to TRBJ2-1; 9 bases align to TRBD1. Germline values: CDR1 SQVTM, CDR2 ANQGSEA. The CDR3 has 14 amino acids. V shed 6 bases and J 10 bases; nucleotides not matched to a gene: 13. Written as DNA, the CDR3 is TGCAGCGTCACGGGACAGGGTGAGGTTATCGAGCAGTTCTTC. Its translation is CSVTGQGEVIEQFF.

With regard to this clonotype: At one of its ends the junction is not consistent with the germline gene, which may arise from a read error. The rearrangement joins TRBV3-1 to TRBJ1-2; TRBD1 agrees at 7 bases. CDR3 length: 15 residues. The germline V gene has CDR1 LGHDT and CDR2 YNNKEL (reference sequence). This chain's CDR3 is CAGSLSGDSFYGYTF. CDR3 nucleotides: TGTGCCGGCAGCCTCTCCGGGGACAGCTTCTATGGCTACACCTTC.

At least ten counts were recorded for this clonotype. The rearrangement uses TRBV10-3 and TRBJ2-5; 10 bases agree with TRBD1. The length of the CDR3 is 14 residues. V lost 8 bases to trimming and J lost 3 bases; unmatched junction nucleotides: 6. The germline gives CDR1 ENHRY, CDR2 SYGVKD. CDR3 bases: TGTGCCATCCAAGGACAGGGGGAGGAAGAGACCCAGTACTTC. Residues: CAIQGQGEEETQYF.

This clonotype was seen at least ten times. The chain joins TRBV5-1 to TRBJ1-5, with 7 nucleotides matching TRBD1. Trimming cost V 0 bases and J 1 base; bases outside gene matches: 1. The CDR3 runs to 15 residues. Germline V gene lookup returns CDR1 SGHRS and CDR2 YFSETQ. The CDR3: CASSLEGQSNQPQHF. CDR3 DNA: TGCGCCAGCAGCTTGGAGGGACAGAGCAATCAGCCCCAGCATTTT.

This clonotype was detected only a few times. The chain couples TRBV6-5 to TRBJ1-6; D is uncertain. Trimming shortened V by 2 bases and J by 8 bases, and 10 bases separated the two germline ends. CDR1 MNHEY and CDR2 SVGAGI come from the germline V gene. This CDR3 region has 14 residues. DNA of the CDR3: TGTGCCAGCAGTTACGTAGTGAGTCATTCACCCCTCCACTTT. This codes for CASSYVVSHSPLHF.

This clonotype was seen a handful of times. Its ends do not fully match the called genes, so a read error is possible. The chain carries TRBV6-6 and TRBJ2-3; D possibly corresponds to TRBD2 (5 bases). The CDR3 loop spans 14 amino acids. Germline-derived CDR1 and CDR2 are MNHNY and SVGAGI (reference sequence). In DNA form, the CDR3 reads TGTGCCGGCAGTTACGGAGCGGCTGGGGATACGCAGTATTTT. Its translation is CAGSYGAAGDTQYF.

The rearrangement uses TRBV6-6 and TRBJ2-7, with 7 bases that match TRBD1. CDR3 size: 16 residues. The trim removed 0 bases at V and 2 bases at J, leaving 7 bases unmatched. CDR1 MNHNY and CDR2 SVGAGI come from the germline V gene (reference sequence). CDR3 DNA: TGTGCCAGCAGTTACTCTTACAGGGGCCAGACCTACGAGCAGTACTTC. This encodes CASSYSYRGQTYEQYF.

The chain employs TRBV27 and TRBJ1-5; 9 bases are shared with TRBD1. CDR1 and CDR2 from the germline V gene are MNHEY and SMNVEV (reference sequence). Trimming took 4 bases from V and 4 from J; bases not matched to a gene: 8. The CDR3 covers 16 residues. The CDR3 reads CASSSSGTGRNQPQHF. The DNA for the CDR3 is TGTGCCAGCAGTTCTTCCGGGACAGGGAGAAATCAGCCCCAGCATTTT.

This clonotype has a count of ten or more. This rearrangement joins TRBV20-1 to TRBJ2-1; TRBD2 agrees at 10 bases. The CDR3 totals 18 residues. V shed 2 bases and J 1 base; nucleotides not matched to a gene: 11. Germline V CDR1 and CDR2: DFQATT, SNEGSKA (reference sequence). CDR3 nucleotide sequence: TGCAGTGCTAGATCCCGGACTAGCGGTTTGCGGTCCTACAATGAGCAGTTCTTC. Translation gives CSARSRTSGLRSYNEQFF.

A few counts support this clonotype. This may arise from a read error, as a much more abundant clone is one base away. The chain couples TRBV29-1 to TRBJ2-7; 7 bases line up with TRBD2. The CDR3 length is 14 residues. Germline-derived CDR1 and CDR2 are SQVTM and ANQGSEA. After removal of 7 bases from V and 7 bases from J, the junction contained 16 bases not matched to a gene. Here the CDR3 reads CSGRDYLSYNEQYF. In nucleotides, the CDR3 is TGCAGCGGGAGGGACTACCTCTCCTACAATGAGCAGTACTTC.

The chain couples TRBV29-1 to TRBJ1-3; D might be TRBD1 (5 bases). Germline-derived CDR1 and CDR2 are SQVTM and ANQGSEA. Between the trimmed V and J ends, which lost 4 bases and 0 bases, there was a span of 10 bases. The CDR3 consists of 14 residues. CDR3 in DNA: TGCAGCGTTGCCGGGACGGACTCTGGAAACACCATATATTTT. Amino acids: CSVAGTDSGNTIYF.

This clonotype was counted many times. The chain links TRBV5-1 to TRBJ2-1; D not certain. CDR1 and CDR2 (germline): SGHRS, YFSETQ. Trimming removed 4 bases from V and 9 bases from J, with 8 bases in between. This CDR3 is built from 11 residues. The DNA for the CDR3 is TGCGCCAGCAGCATAAAGACTGAGCAGTTCTTC. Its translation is CASSIKTEQFF. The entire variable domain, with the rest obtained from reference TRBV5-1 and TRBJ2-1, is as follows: KAGVTQTPRYLIKTRGQQVTLSCSPISGHRSVSWYQQTPGQGLQFLFEYFSETQRNKGNFPGRFSGRQFSNSRSEMNVSTLELGDSALYLCASSIKTEQFFGPGTRLTVL.

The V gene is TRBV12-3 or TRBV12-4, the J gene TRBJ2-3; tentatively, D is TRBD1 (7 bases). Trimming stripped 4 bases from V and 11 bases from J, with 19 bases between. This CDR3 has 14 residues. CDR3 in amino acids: CASSSGERTGVQYF. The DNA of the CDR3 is TGTGCCAGCAGTTCGGGAGAGAGGACAGGTGTGCAGTATTTT.

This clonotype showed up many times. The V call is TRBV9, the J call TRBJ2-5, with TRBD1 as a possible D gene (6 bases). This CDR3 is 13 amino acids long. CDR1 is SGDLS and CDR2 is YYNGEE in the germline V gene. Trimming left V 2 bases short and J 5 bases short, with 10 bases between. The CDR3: CASSVGGGETQYF. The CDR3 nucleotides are TGTGCCAGCAGCGTTGGGGGCGGTGAGACCCAGTACTTC. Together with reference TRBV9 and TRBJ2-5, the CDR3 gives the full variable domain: DSGVTQTPKHLITATGQRVTLRCSPRSGDLSVYWYQQSLDQGLQFLIQYYNGEERAKGNILERFSAQQFPDLHSELNLSSLELGDSALYFCASSVGGGETQYFGPGTRLLVL.

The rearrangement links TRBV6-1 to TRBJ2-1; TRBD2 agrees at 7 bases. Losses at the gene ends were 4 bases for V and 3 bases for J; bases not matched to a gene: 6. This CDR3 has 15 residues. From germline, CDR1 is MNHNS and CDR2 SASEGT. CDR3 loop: CASSGAASGYNEQFF. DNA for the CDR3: TGTGCCAGCAGTGGGGCGGCTAGCGGCTACAATGAGCAGTTCTTC.

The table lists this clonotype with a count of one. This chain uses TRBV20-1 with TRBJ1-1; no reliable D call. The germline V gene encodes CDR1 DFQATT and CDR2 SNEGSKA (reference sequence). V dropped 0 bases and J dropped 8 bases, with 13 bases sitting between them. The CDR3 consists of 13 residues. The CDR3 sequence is CSARDGVSGEAFF. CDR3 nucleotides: TGCAGTGCTAGAGATGGGGTTTCTGGAGAAGCTTTCTTT.

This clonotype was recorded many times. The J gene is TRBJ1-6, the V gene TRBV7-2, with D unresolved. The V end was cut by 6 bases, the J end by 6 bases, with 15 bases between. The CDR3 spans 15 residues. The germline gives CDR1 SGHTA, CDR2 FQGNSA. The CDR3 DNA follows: TGTGCCAGCAGTCGTGGCGGGTTCACTAATTCACCCCTCCACTTT. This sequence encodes CASSRGGFTNSPLHF.

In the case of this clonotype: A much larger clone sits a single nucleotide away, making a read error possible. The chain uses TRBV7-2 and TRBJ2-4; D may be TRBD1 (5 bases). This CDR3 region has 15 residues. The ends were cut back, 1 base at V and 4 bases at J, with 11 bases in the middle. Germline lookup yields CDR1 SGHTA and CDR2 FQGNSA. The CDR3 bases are TGTGCCAGCAGCTTAGTGGTGACAGCTAAAAACATTCAGTACTTC. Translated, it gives CASSLVVTAKNIQYF.

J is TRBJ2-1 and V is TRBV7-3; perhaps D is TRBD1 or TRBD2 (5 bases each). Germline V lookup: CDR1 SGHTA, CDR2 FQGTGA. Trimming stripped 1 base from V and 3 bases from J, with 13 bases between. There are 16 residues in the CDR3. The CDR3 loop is CASSLRGAASYNEQFF. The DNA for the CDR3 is TGTGCCAGCAGCTTAAGAGGGGCAGCCAGCTACAATGAGCAGTTCTTC.

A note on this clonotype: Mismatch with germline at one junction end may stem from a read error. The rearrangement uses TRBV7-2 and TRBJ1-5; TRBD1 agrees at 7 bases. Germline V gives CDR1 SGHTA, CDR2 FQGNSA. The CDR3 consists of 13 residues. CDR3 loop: CASSVRGEQPRHF. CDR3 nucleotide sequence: TGTGCCAGCAGCGTCAGGGGGGAACAGCCCCGGCATTTT.

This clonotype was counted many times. Written as DNA, the CDR3 is TGTGCCAGCAGCTTCTCAGGGAGTGAGCAGTTCTTC. Its translation: CASSFSGSEQFF. V is TRBV7-9 and J is TRBJ2-1; D possibly uses TRBD1 or TRBD2 (5 bases each). In germline, CDR1 is SEHNR, CDR2 FQNEAQ (reference sequence). CDR3 length equals 12 residues. Trimming stripped 3 bases from V and 9 bases from J, with 9 bases between.

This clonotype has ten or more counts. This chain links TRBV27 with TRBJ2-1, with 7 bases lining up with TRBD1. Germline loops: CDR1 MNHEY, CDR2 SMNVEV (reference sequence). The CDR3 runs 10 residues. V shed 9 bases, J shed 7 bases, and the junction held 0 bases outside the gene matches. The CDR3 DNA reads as TGTGCCAGACAGGGGAATGAGCAGTTCTTC. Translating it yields CARQGNEQFF.

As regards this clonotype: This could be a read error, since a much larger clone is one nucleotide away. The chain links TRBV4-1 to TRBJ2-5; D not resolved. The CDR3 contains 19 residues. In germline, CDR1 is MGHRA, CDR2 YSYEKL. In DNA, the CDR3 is TGCGCCAACAGCCAACAGCAGGATGGCCTCGCCCCGTACCAAGAGACCCAGTACTTC. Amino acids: CANSQQQDGLAPYQETQYF.